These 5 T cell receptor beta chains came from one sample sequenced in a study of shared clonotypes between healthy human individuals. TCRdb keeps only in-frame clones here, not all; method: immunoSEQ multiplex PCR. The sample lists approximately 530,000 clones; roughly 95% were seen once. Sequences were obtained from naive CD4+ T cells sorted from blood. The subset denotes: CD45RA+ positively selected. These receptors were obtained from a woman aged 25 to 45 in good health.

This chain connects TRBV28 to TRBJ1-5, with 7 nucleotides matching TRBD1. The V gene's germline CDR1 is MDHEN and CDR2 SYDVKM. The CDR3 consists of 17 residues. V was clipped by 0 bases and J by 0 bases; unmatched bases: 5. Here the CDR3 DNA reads TGTGCCAGCAGTTTATGGAGCGGACAGGATAGCAATCAGCCCCAGCATTTT. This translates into CASSLWSGQDSNQPQHF.

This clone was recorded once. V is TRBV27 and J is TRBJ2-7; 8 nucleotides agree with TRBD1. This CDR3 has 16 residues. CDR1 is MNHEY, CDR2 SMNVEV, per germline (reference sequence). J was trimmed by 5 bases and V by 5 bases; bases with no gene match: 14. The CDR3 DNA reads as TGTGCCAGCAGTAGCCCCGGGACAGGATTTTTCCACGAGCAGTACTTC. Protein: CASSSPGTGFFHEQYF.

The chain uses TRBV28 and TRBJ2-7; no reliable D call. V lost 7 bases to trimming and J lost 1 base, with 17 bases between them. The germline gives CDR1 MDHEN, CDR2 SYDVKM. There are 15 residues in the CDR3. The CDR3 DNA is TGTGCCAGCAACCTTTTACGGCGCCGGTCCTACGAGCAGTACTTC. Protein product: CASNLLRRRSYEQYF.

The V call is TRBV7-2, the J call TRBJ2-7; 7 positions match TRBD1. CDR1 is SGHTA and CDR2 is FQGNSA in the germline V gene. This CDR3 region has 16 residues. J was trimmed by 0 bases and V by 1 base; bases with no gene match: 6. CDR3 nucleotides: TGTGCCAGCAGCTTAGAGTCAGGGGGAGTCTCCTACGAGCAGTACTTC. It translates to CASSLESGGVSYEQYF. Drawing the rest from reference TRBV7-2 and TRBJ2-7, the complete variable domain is GAGVSQSPSNKVTEKGKDVELRCDPISGHTALYWYRQSLGQGLEFLIYFQGNSAPDKSGLPSDRFSAERTGGSVSTLTIQRTQQEDSAVYLCASSLESGGVSYEQYFGPGTRLTVT.

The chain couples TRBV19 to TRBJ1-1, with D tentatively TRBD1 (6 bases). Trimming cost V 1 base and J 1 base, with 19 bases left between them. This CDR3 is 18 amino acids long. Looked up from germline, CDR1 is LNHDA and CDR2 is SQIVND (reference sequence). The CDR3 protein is CASSIVGLAGRGNTEAFF. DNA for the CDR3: TGTGCCAGTAGTATAGTCGGCCTGGCGGGCAGGGGGAACACTGAAGCTTTCTTT.